The clone carrying this T cell receptor (beta chain) was recorded a few times. V lost 7 bases, J lost 0 bases, and 13 bases lay in between. The V gene's germline CDR1 is SGHRS and CDR2 YFSETQ. The CDR3 has 15 residues. This record comes from a study of CD8+ T cells in alopecia areata. Study-wide context: Severity scoring for treated patients was based on the percentage of affected scalp area.

After isolation, RNA underwent reverse transcription to generate cDNA as the sequencing template. TCRdb's table, derived via immunoSEQ multiplex PCR, lists solely in-frame clones and lacks some. The table includes approximately 180,000 clones, roughly 60% detected once. Indicated treatment: oral pan-JAK inhibitor, 5-10 mg twice daily. The sample in question was CD4+ T cells sorted from blood, obtained around week 47, from a patient treated with tofacitinib. The rearrangement joins TRBV5-1 to TRBJ2-2, with D possibly matching TRBD2 (5 bases). The TCR sequence derives from a human donor with alopecia areata. The CDR3: CASRLEAANTGELFF. CDR3 in DNA: TGCGCCAGCCGTCTTGAAGCGGCGAACACCGGGGAGCTGTTTTTT.